This T cell receptor beta chain was recovered during a study of beta chain features in type 1 diabetes. Findings of the study overall: Cells that show high TCR expression could be over-represented by cDNA sequencing.

Remarks on this clone: Its specificity is unknown.

Germline V CDR1 and CDR2: KGHSH, LQKENI. Deletions cut 3 bases from V and 7 bases from J, with 12 bases between. The CDR3 is 13 amino acids. Cell sorting via CD45RO/CCR7/CD25/CD127/CD95/CD27 was performed to obtain CD4+ naive, central memory, regulatory and stem cell-like memory cells. Every isolated RNA sample was fully reverse transcribed, so sequencing captured expressed TCRB transcripts. TCRdb keeps only in-frame clones here, not all; method: immunoSEQ multiplex PCR. This table has fewer than 550,000 clones, approximately 10% appearing once. Material for sequencing was naive CD4+ T cells from blood. The chain uses TRBV18 and TRBJ1-2; D uncertain. The receptor's source is a woman aged 18 to 35 in good health. In nucleotides, the CDR3 is TGTGCCAGCTCACCTCCTGGAGGCGGTGGCTACACCTTC. Encoded protein: CASSPPGGGGYTF.